Described below is a single TCR beta chain sequence and its context. Its target is not known. Treatment described: about 20 received Ad26.COV2.S at low or high dose, single or two shots; about 5 received placebo; per-sample allocation not given. Sample collection was performed on day 63 after the first vaccine or placebo injection. Data came from immunoSEQ multiplex PCR; TCRdb stores just in-frame clones and leaves some out. The sample has 300,000 to 350,000 clones; about 90% are singletons. These data come from a study of Ad26.COV2.S vaccination and SARS-CoV-2 variants. Overall study context: The donor participated in the COV1001 trial, in its Ad26.COV2.S arm. Findings of the study overall: Reportedly, spike-specific CD8+ and CD4+ T cell responses achieved substantial breadth once vaccination had taken place. There was a possibility that the TCR breadth and depth analyses underestimated total T cell responses.

The length of the CDR3 is 16 residues. Per germline, CDR1 WNHNN and CDR2 SYGVQD (reference sequence). The V gene end was trimmed by 2 bases and the J gene end by 11 bases; junction bases not matched to a gene: 7. The material sequenced was peripheral blood, taken in a trial of Ad26.COV2.S vaccine versus placebo. The receptor was derived from a person between 18 and 59 years old who received the Ad26.COV2.S COVID-19 vaccine or a placebo. This chain links TRBV10-1 with TRBJ2-1; the match to TRBD2 covers 15 bases. CDR3 loop: CASSETLGLAGGKQFF. The DNA for the CDR3 is TGCGCCAGCAGTGAGACACTGGGACTAGCGGGGGGTAAGCAGTTCTTC.